This T cell receptor beta chain was sequenced in a study of blood T cell repertoires in COVID-19. Background on the study: Both acute and convalescent COVID-19 samples were obtained from the United States, Italy and Spain.

This table comes from immunoSEQ multiplex PCR, and its TCRdb copy is limited to in-frame clones, with some not included. This sample yields fewer than 250,000 clones, of which 88% are seen a single time; approximately 1.8% belongs to the top ten. The sequence was collected from a man aged 70-80 years with acute or convalescent COVID-19. Sequencing input: peripheral blood.

In DNA, the CDR3 is TGTGCCAGCAGCTACAGACCGGGACAGGGACCGGGGGCCAACGTCCTGACTTTC. It yields the protein CASSYRPGQGPGANVLTF. The chain carries TRBV7-9 and TRBJ2-6; 9 bases map to TRBD1. The germline V gene encodes CDR1 SEHNR and CDR2 FQNEAQ (reference sequence). The CDR3 runs 18 residues. After removal of 4 bases from V and 4 bases from J, the junction contained 11 bases not matched to a gene.